This T cell receptor beta chain derives from a study of shared clonotypes between healthy human individuals. Both subsets, CD45RA+ naive and CD45RA-negative memory, were split from the CD4+ cells. As for this clone: As yet, its antigen is unknown.

V lost 7 bases, J lost 9 bases, and 13 bases lay in between. The length of the CDR3 is 12 residues. CDR1 is MNHNS and CDR2 is SASEGT in the germline V gene. The protocol was immunoSEQ multiplex PCR, while the TCRdb copy is restricted to in-frame clones and leaves out a portion. The repertoire includes about 2.5 million clones, under 95% of them detected once, and about 0.41% sits in the top ten. The study's findings and limits: It was observed that approximately 5% of naive CD4 clonotypes were shared across a handful of donors. Clonotype sharing among donors likely depends on sequencing depth.

The clonotype originates from a man aged 18 to 30 in good health. Some clones in this sample may be carry-over from other donors' samples. The V call is TRBV6-1, the J call TRBJ2-1; a weak D match, TRBD2 (5 bases). Sequenced input: naive CD4+ T cells from PBMCs. Sample subset: CD45RA+ positively selected. CDR3 DNA: TGTGCCAGCACCCCAGCCGAGGGTGAGCAGTTCTTC. Protein product: CASTPAEGEQFF.